Listed below are T cell receptor beta chains from one sample, sequenced in a study of cytomegalovirus exposure and HLA in healthy donors. Profiling relied on immunoSEQ multiplex PCR, and the TCRdb table lists in-frame clones only, not all of them. The profile covers fewer than 110,000 clones, with over 70% appearing a single time and approximately 2.2% taken by the ten largest. Sequencing was performed on PBMCs. The origin of the receptors is a man younger than 45 in good health and CMV-seronegative. CDR3s include the opening cysteine and the closing phenylalanine or tryptophan. Fields, in order: clone size, D gene, J gene, V gene, CDR3 DNA, CDR3 protein. The D gene is left open where the match is weak. Size is omitted from some rows. Given values are once, few, many or a class for expanded clones.

-	TRBD1	TRBJ1-5	TRBV7-2	TGTGCCAGCAGCTCCCGGACAGGGCGGAATCAGCCCCAGCATTTT	CASSSRTGRNQPQHF
-	TRBD2	TRBJ2-1	TRBV19	TGTGCCAGTAGTATTGGCGGGGGGCACAATGAGCAGTTCTTC	CASSIGGGHNEQFF
-	TRBD1	TRBJ2-5	TRBV7-9	TGTGCCAGCAGCTCGGACAGGGAAAGGAAGACCCAGTACTTC	CASSSDRERKTQYF
once	TRBD1	TRBJ2-4	TRBV28	TGTGCCAGCAGTTCTCCCGGGACAGGCAAAAACATTCAGTACTTC	CASSSPGTGKNIQYF
-	TRBD1	TRBJ2-5	TRBV2	TGTGCCAGTGACCAGGGGGCCCAGTACTTC	CASDQGAQYF
-	-	TRBJ2-7	TRBV6-5	TGTGCCAGCAGAGTCAACAGGGAACTTTACGAACAGTACTTC	CASRVNRELYEQYF
-	TRBD2	TRBJ2-1	TRBV4-2	TGTGCCAGCAGCCAACCACTAGCGCACTCCTACAATGAGCAGTTCTTC	CASSQPLAHSYNEQFF
once	-	TRBJ1-1	TRBV29-1	TGCAGCTCACCGACCCAGAGACAGGACAACACTGAAGCTTTCTTT	CSSPTQRQDNTEAFF
-	-	TRBJ1-1	TRBV25-1	TGTGCCAGCAGTGAACAGGGGCCTGAAGCTTTCTTT	CASSEQGPEAFF
-	-	TRBJ1-4	TRBV9	TGTGCCAGCAGCCCTCCAGGGGTTCATGAAAAACTGTTTTTT	CASSPPGVHEKLFF
-	-	TRBJ2-7	TRBV5-1	TGCGCCAGCAGCACCGGACAGATATACGAGCAGTACTTC	CASSTGQIYEQYF
once	TRBD2	TRBJ2-1	TRBV9	TGTGCCAGCAGCTTCTCTAGCGGGGAAACATACAATGAGCAGTTCTTC	CASSFSSGETYNEQFF
-	TRBD1	TRBJ2-7	TRBV7-9	TGTGCCAGCAGCTTAAAACAGGGGGCCCCCTACGAGCAGTACTTC	CASSLKQGAPYEQYF
-	TRBD2	TRBJ2-5	TRBV7-7	TGTGCTAGCAGCTTAGCGGGAGTCGGAGAGACCCAGTACTTC	CASSLAGVGETQYF
-	TRBD1	TRBJ1-4	TRBV6-5	TGTGCCAGCAGGCCCGGGACAGTAAATGAAAAACTGTTTTTT	CASRPGTVNEKLFF
once	-	TRBJ2-7	TRBV5-6	TGTGCCAGCAGCCCCAATGGACAGATAAAACTCTTC	CASSPNGQIKLF
-	TRBD1	TRBJ1-6	TRBV5-8	TGTGCCAGCAGCATAGGGGGCGCGTCACCCCTCCACTTT	CASSIGGASPLHF
-	TRBD1	TRBJ1-3	TRBV7-9	TGTGCCAGCAGCCTAACAGGGGGCACCATATATTTT	CASSLTGGTIYF
-	-	TRBJ1-3	TRBV7-9	TGTGCCAGCAGCTTAGTCAGCTCTGGAAACACCATATATTTT	CASSLVSSGNTIYF
-	TRBD2	TRBJ2-1	TRBV2	TGTGCCGGGACTAGCAGCTACAATGAGCAGTTCTTC	CAGTSSYNEQFF
-	-	TRBJ2-5	TRBV14	TGTGCCAGCAGCCACCCCCTAGGGGCAGGGATCCTCCAAGAGACCCAGTACTTC	CASSHPLGAGILQETQYF
-	-	TRBJ1-2	TRBV2	TGTGCCAGCAGTGAAAGCGGAACAAAAACTAACTATGGCTACACCTTC	CASSESGTKTNYGYTF
-	-	TRBJ2-7	TRBV2	TGTGCCAGCAGTGAAGGGGGGCGCCGCTCCTACGAGCAGTACTTC	CASSEGGRRSYEQYF
-	-	TRBJ2-5	TRBV9	TGTGCCAGCAGCGACGCCGGTCGAGAGACCCAGTACTTC	CASSDAGRETQYF
-	TRBD1	TRBJ1-2	TRBV7-9	TGTGCCAGCAGCTTCGCGACGGGACAGGGGGTTAACGGCTACACCTTC	CASSFATGQGVNGYTF
-	TRBD1	TRBJ2-7	TRBV13	TGTGCCAGCAGCTCCGGACAGGGGAGGTACGAGCAGTACTTC	CASSSGQGRYEQYF
-	-	TRBJ2-4	TRBV30	TGTGCCTGGAGTGTGGGGGGTGGGTACATTCAGTACTTC	CAWSVGGGYIQYF
once	TRBD1	TRBJ2-3	TRBV4-1	TGCGCCAGCAGCCTCCCGGGGACAGGGAGGTCGGCAGATACGCAGTATTTT	CASSLPGTGRSADTQYF
-	TRBD1	TRBJ2-7	TRBV4-1	TGCGCCAGCAGCCAGTACGGACAGGGGGAAGCCTACGAGCAGTACTTC	CASSQYGQGEAYEQYF
-	-	TRBJ2-1	TRBV6-4	TGTGCCAGCAGCGCCGGGAGCTACAATGAGCAGTTCTTC	CASSAGSYNEQFF
-	TRBD1	TRBJ1-5	TRBV27	TGTGCCAGCAGTGCCCGGGACAGGGTAATTCAGCCCCAGCATTTT	CASSARDRVIQPQHF
-	TRBD2	TRBJ2-5	TRBV7-3	TGTGCCAGCAGCCTCTTCGGGGGGAAGGAGACCCAGTACTTC	CASSLFGGKETQYF
-	TRBD1	TRBJ1-2	TRBV5-4	TGTGCCAGCAGCTTGGCCGGGACAGGGGGCCAAGGCTACACCTTC	CASSLAGTGGQGYTF
once	TRBD1	TRBJ1-1	TRBV7-6	TGTGCCAGCAGCCCTGGACAGGGGGCCATCACTGAAGCTTTCTTT	CASSPGQGAITEAFF
once	-	TRBJ1-2	TRBV6-1	TGTGCCAGCGGCCAGGGAAGGTATGGCTACACCTTC	CASGQGRYGYTF
few	TRBD2	TRBJ2-3	TRBV2	TGTGCCACCGCGGGAGGCCGGAAGACAGATACGCAGTATTTT	CATAGGRKTDTQYF
-	-	TRBJ1-2	TRBV6-1	TGTGCCAGCAGTGAATCGGTCCAGGGTGACTATGGCTACACCTTC	CASSESVQGDYGYTF
-	TRBD1	TRBJ1-2	TRBV28	TGTGCCAGCCGGACAGGGGGCGCGGGCTACACCTTC	CASRTGGAGYTF
-	TRBD1	TRBJ2-6	TRBV2	TGTGCCAGCAGTGAACAGGGGGCCGCTGGGGCCAACGTCCTGACTTTC	CASSEQGAAGANVLTF
-	TRBD1	TRBJ1-1	TRBV18	TGTGCCAGCTCGCTGTCCGGGACAGGGGTTGCCACTGAAGCTTTCTTT	CASSLSGTGVATEAFF
-	TRBD2	TRBJ2-7	TRBV28	TGTGCCAGCAGTTCAGAAGGACTAGCGGGATACAACGAGCAGTACTTC	CASSSEGLAGYNEQYF
-	TRBD2	TRBJ2-1	TRBV7-9	TGTGCCAGCAGCCTTACTAGCGGGAGGGCGGGGAATGAGCAGTTCTTC	CASSLTSGRAGNEQFF
few	-	TRBJ1-5	TRBV30	TGTGCCTGGAGTCCGGGGACAAATCAGCCCCAGCATTTT	CAWSPGTNQPQHF
-	-	TRBJ2-7	TRBV30	TGTGCCTGGAGTAAAGTGGCAGGGCCCCCCTACGAGCAGTACTTC	CAWSKVAGPPYEQYF
-	TRBD1	TRBJ1-5	TRBV6-5	TGTGCCAGCAGCCCGGACAGGGGTCAGACAGAGCCCCAGCATTTT	CASSPDRGQTEPQHF
-	TRBD1	TRBJ1-2	TRBV6-6	TGTGCCAGCAGCGACACCGGGACAGGGGAGGGAGGCTACACCTTC	CASSDTGTGEGGYTF
-	TRBD1	TRBJ1-3	TRBV30	TGTGCCTGGAGTGTTGGACGTTCGACAGGGTCTGGAAACACCATATATTTT	CAWSVGRSTGSGNTIYF
few	TRBD2	TRBJ2-1	TRBV5-4	TGTGCCAGCAGCCTGGAGCGGGGTTCCTACAATGAGCAGTTCTTC	CASSLERGSYNEQFF
-	-	TRBJ2-5	TRBV5-4	TGTGCCAGCAGCTTAGATGCGCAAGAGACCCAGTACTTC	CASSLDAQETQYF
-	TRBD2	TRBJ2-2	TRBV15	TGTGCCACCAGCTCAGGACTAGCACGATGGGAGCTGTTTTTT	CATSSGLARWELFF
-	-	TRBJ1-4	TRBV9	TGTGCCAGCAGCGCCGATTGGCGGGAGGCGAATGAAAAACTGTTTTTT	CASSADWREANEKLFF
-	TRBD2	TRBJ2-7	TRBV5-1	TGCGCCAGCAGCGTCAGCGGGAGTGCCTACGAGCAGTACTTC	CASSVSGSAYEQYF
-	TRBD1	TRBJ1-6	TRBV5-1	TGCGCCAGCAGCGCCAATCCGGGACAGGGAGGGTCACCCCTCCACTTT	CASSANPGQGGSPLHF